The 9 T cell receptor beta chains below all came from one sample that was sequenced in a study of Graves' ophthalmopathy and Graves' hyperthyroidism. The TCR beta CDR3 regions underwent amplification from RNA transcripts. First-round RT-PCR with HTBI primers preceded a second-round multiplex PCR. TCRdb passed the multiplex PCR reads through MiXCR, listing each CDR3 protein once. Here the sample spans about 620,000 distinct CDR3 sequences, roughly 20% being singletons. Sequencing was carried out using peripheral blood. These receptors were taken from a woman under 30 with stable Graves' hyperthyroidism. Some clones in this sample may be carry-over from other donors' samples.

The chain employs TRBV29-1 and TRBJ2-7, with TRBD2 matching over 8 bases. CDR3 length equals 15 residues. Per the germline V gene, CDR1 is SQVTM and CDR2 is ANQGSEA. With V trimmed by 0 bases and J by 6 bases, 10 bases remained unmatched. CDR3 in amino acids: CSVEEVGGGRSEQYF. In DNA form, the CDR3 reads TGCAGCGTTGAAGAAGTTGGCGGGGGGCGGTCCGAGCAGTACTTC.

The chain has TRBV18 and TRBJ1-5, with 8 bases identical to TRBD1. CDR1 KGHSH and CDR2 LQKENI come from the germline V gene. The CDR3 sequence is 15 residues long. The V and J ends lost 4 bases and 5 bases, in that order; junction bases with no gene match: 7. The chain's CDR3 is CASSLGQALYQPQHF. The DNA of the CDR3 is TGTGCCAGCTCACTGGGACAGGCCCTTTATCAGCCCCAGCATTTT.

The chain links TRBV6-5 to TRBJ1-2; D gene unclear. CDR1 MNHEY and CDR2 SVGAGI come from the germline V gene. The CDR3 is made up of 13 amino acids. V was clipped by 5 bases and J by 6 bases, with 13 bases between them. CDR3 in amino acids: CASSNGLAHGYTF. The CDR3 DNA sequence: TGTGCCAGCAGTAACGGGTTGGCTCATGGCTACACCTTC.

The gene calls are TRBV11-2 and TRBJ2-7, with 10 bases fitting TRBD1. The CDR3 is 16 amino acids. V was pared by 4 bases and J by 6 bases, with 12 bases of the junction left unmatched. Per germline, CDR1 SGHAT and CDR2 FQNNGV. This CDR3 is CASSSKIGTGAFEQYF. CDR3 sequence (DNA): TGTGCCAGCAGCTCCAAGATCGGGACAGGGGCGTTCGAGCAGTACTTC.

This clonotype has more than one count but fewer than ten. This sequence joins TRBV6-5 and TRBJ2-2; TRBD1 matches at 7 bases. Germline V gives CDR1 MNHEY, CDR2 SVGAGI. V was clipped by 4 bases and J by 4 bases; unmatched bases: 6. There are 15 residues in the CDR3. CDR3 in DNA: TGTGCCAGCAGTTGGAACAGGGGTGGCACCGGGGAGCTGTTTTTT. It encodes CASSWNRGGTGELFF.

The table lists this clonotype with a few counts. The rearrangement joins TRBV4-1 to TRBJ2-7; possible D gene TRBD2, 5 bases. This CDR3 is built from 14 residues. Germline-derived CDR1 and CDR2 are MGHRA and YSYEKL. V was clipped by 1 base and J by 0 bases, with 7 bases between them. DNA of the CDR3: TGCGCCAGCAGCCAAGGGGAGTTCTCCTACGAGCAGTACTTC. It yields the protein CASSQGEFSYEQYF.

This clonotype was counted at least ten times. CDR3 loop: CHGRGASSYEQYF. The CDR3 coding sequence is TGCCATGGCCGGGGAGCTAGCTCCTACGAGCAGTACTTC. The chain couples TRBV20-1 to TRBJ2-7; possibly TRBD2 for D (5 bases). The germline gives CDR1 DFQATT, CDR2 SNEGSKA (reference sequence). The CDR3 totals 13 residues.

This clonotype has at least ten counts. The V gene is TRBV3-1, the J gene TRBJ1-2, with D uncertain. Germline values: CDR1 LGHDT, CDR2 YNNKEL (reference sequence). The CDR3 has 12 amino acids. V was shortened by 6 bases and J by 7 bases, with 12 bases between the two germline ends. The CDR3 spells CASRPYEGGYTF. The CDR3 bases are TGTGCCAGCAGACCGTACGAAGGTGGCTACACCTTC.

In this sample, this clonotype turned up once. The chain carries TRBV2 and TRBJ2-7; no definite D call. Looked up from germline, CDR1 is SNHLY and CDR2 is FYNNEI. The CDR3 loop spans 15 amino acids. V was clipped by 6 bases and J by 5 bases, with 20 bases between them. DNA of the CDR3: TGTGCCAGCAGGGCCCCTATGGGCTCGACGGACGAGCAGTACTTC. It specifies CASRAPMGSTDEQYF. The full variable domain, completed using reference TRBV2 and TRBJ2-7, is EPEVTQTPSHQVTQMGQEVILRCVPISNHLYFYWYRQILGQKVEFLVSFYNNEISEKSEIFDDQFSVERPDGSNFTLKIRSTKLEDSAMYFCASRAPMGSTDEQYFGPGTRLTVT.